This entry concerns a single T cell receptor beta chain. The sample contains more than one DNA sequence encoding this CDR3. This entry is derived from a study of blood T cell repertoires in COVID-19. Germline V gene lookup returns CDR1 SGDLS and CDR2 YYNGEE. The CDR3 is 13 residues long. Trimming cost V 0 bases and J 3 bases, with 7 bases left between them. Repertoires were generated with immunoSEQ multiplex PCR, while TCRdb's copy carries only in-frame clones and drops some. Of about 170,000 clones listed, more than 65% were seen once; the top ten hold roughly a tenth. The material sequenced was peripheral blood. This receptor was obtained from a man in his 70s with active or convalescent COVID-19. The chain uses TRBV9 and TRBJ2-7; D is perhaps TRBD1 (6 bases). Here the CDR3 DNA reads TGTGCCAGCAGCGTAGCAGGGGACTACGAGCAGTACTTC. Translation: CASSVAGDYEQYF.